This is a list of T cell receptor beta chains from one sample in a study of siplizumab effects on memory and regulatory T cells. Libraries were prepared by immunoSEQ multiplex PCR; TCRdb keeps only in-frame clonotypes and omits some of them. This sample has roughly 7,100 clones, with just over 35% found just once. Antigens of these TCRs are unknown. The sequencing sample was made of CFSE-low (dividing) CD8+ T cells sorted from an allogeneic mixed lymphocyte reaction. The receptors were sampled from a human donor in good health; the cells came from an allogeneic mixed lymphocyte reaction. The CDR3 runs from the conserved cysteine through the conserved F or W. A D gene is named only where the DNA matches it firmly. For some rows the clone size is stated as once, few or many, or as a class when expanded; others skip it.

TRBJ2-7 - - TRBV15 CATTLGIGSYEQYF TGTGCCACCACCCTTGGGATTGGCTCCTACGAGCAGTACTTC
TRBJ2-7 - - TRBV27 CASSFRPRSYEQYF TGTGCCAGCAGTTTTCGCCCCCGTTCCTACGAGCAGTACTTC
TRBJ2-7 - TRBD1 TRBV2 CASNRGMDEQYF TGCGCCAGCAACAGGGGTATGGACGAGCAGTACTTC
TRBJ2-7 - - TRBV9 CASSFSLVPYEQYF TGTGCCAGCAGCTTCTCCCTAGTTCCCTACGAGCAGTACTTC
TRBJ1-2 - - TRBV28 CASSGPYGYTF TGTGCCAGCAGTGGACCTTATGGCTACACCTTC
TRBJ2-7 - - TRBV27 CASSFSLVPYEQYF TGTGCCAGCAGCTTCTCCCTAGTTCCCTACGAGCAGTACTTC
TRBJ2-1 few - TRBV9 CASSVASSYNEQFF TGTGCCAGCAGCGTAGCTAGTTCCTACAATGAGCAGTTCTTC
TRBJ2-7 once - TRBV13 CASRIQNNYEQYF TGTGCCAGCAGGATTCAGAACAACTACGAGCAGTACTTC
TRBJ2-5 - - TRBV13 CASRPDTSSQETQYF TGTGCCAGCAGGCCCGATACTAGCTCCCAAGAGACCCAGTACTTC
TRBJ2-7 - - TRBV7-2 CASSPVGLTYEQYF TGTGCCAGCAGCCCGGTCGGACTGACCTACGAGCAGTACTTC
TRBJ1-5 - - TRBV10-3 CASSSLINQPQHF TGTGCCAGCAGTTCCCTCATAAATCAGCCCCAGCATTTT
TRBJ2-3 few - TRBV18 CASSPSGSGPSTDTQYF TGTGCCAGCTCACCAAGTGGGAGCGGCCCAAGCACAGATACGCAGTATTTT
TRBJ2-7 - - TRBV19 CASSFVGGHYEQYF TGTGCCAGTAGTTTTGTGGGGGGGCACTACGAGCAGTACTTC
TRBJ2-1 - - TRBV4-1 CASSQVAGLSSYNEQFF TGCGCCAGCAGCCAAGTGGCGGGATTGAGCTCCTACAATGAGCAGTTCTTC
TRBJ1-5 - TRBD1 TRBV28 CASSPGTGIQPQHF TGTGCCAGCAGTCCTGGGACAGGGATTCAGCCCCAGCATTTT
TRBJ2-4 - - TRBV2 CASSEAGTIQYF TGTGCCAGCAGTGAAGCTGGGACTATTCAGTACTTC
TRBJ2-1 once TRBD1 TRBV7-3 CASSQYLQGAEQFF TGTGCCAGCAGCCAATATCTACAGGGGGCTGAGCAGTTCTTC
TRBJ2-5 - - TRBV7-6 CASSSYQGRETQYF TGTGCCAGCAGCTCGTACCAGGGTCGGGAGACCCAGTACTTC
TRBJ1-3 - - TRBV11-1 CASSLVGIPPNTIYF TGTGCCAGCAGCTTAGTTGGAATCCCTCCGAACACCATATATTTT
TRBJ2-3 medium-sized - TRBV18 CASFAGSGDTQYF TGTGCCAGCTTCGCGGGATCTGGAGATACGCAGTATTTT
TRBJ1-6 few - TRBV4-1 CASSQVFGSPLHF TGCGCCAGCAGCCAAGTTTTTGGTTCACCCCTCCACTTT
TRBJ1-2 once TRBD1 TRBV11-2 CASSPGTGGDYGYTF TGTGCCAGCAGCCCCGGGACAGGGGGCGATTATGGCTACACCTTC
TRBJ2-7 medium-sized - TRBV10-1 CASKAASYEQYF TGCGCCAGCAAGGCAGCCTCCTACGAGCAGTACTTC
TRBJ2-7 - TRBD2 TRBV7-9 CASSLGLGSYEQYF TGTGCCAGCAGCTTGGGACTAGGGTCCTACGAGCAGTACTTC